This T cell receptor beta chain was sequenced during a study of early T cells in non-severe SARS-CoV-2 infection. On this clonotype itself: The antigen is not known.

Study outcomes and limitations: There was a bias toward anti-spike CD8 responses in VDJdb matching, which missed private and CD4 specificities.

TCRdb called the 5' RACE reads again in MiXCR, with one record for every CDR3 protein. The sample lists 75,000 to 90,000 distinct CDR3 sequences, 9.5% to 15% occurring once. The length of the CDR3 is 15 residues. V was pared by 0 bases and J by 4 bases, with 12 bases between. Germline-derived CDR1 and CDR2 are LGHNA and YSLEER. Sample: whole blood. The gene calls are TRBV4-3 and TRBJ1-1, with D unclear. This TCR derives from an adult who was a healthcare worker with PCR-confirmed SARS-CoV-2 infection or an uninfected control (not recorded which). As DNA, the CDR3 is TGCGCCAGCAGCCAAGATACGCCGCCGGGCACTGAAGCTTTCTTT. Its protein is CASSQDTPPGTEAFF.